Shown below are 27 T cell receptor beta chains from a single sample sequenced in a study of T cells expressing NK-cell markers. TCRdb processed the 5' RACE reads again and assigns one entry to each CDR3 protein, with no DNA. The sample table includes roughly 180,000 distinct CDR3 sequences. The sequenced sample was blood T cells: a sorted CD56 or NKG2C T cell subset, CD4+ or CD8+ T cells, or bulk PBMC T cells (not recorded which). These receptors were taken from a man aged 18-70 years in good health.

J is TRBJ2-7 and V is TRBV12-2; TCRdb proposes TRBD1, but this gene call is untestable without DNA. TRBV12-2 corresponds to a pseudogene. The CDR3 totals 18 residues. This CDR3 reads CASRLAPYWGQLSYEQYF.

The CDR3 spells CASSLGSGVGYEQYF. This chain joins TRBV13 and TRBJ2-7. Germline CDR1 and CDR2: PRHDT and FYEKMQ (reference sequence). The CDR3 spans 15 residues.

The CDR3 sequence: CASRKVTGLTGELFF. The chain uses TRBV28 and TRBJ2-2; TCRdb reports TRBD1, a call that lacks DNA to check it against. Germline V CDR1 and CDR2: MDHEN, SYDVKM. CDR3 length equals 15 residues.

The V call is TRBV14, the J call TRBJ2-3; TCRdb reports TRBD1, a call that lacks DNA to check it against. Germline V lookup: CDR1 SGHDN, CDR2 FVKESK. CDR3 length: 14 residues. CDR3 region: CASSHGQETDTQYF.

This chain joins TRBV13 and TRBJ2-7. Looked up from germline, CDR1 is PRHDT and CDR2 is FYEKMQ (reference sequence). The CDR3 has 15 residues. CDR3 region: CASSLGIGSSYEQYF.

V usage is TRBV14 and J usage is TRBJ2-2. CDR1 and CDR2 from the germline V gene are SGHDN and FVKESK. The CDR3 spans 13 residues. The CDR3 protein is CASTDTRTGELFF.

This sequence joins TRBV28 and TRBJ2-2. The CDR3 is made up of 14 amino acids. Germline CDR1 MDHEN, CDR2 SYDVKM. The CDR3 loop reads CASSYSLNTGELFF.

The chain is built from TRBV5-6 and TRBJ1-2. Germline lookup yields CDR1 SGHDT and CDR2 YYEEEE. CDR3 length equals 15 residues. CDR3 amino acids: CASSLPQGPDYGYTF. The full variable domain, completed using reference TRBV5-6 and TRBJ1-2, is DAGVTQSPTHLIKTRGQQVTLRCSPKSGHDTVSWYQQALGQGPQFIFQYYEEEERQRGNFPDRFSGHQFPNYSSELNVNALLLGDSALYLCASSLPQGPDYGYTFGSGTRLTVV.

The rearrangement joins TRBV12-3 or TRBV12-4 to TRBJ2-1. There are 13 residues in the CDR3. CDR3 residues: CASSFTNGDEQFF.

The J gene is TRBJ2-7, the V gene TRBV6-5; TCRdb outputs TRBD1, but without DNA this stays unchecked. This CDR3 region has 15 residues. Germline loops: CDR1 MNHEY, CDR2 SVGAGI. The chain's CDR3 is CASSYRGNGAYEQYF.

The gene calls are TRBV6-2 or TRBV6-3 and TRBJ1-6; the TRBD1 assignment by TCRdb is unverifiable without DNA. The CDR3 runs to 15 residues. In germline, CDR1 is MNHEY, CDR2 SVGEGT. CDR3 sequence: CASSYPGTLGSPLHF.

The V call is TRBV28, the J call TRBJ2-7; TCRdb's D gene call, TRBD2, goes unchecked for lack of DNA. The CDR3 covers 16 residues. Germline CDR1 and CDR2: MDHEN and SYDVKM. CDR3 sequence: CASSPEEGLVSYEQYF.

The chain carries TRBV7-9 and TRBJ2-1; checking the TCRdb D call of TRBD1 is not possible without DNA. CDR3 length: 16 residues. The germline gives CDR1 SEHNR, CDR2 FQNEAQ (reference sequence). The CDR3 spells CASSLDYGGGNNEQFF.

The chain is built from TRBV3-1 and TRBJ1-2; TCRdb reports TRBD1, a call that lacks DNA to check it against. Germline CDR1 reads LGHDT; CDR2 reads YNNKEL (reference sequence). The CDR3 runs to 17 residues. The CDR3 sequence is CASSQDRATGIIHGYTF.

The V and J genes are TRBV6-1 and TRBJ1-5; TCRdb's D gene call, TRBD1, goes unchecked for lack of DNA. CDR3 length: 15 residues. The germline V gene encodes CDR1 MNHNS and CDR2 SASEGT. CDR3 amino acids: CASSVWTASNQPQHF.

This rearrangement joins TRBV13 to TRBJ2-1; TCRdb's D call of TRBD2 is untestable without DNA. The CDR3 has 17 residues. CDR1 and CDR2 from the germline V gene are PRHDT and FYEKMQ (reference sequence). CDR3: CASSSLAGGRSYNEQFF.

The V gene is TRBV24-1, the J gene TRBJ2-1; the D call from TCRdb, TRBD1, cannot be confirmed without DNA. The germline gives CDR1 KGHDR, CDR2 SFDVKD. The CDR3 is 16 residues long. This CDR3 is CATSDLGQGLLGEQFF.

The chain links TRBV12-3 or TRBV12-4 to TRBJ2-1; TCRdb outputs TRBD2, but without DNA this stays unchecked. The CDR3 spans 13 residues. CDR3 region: CASTGLGDNEQFF.

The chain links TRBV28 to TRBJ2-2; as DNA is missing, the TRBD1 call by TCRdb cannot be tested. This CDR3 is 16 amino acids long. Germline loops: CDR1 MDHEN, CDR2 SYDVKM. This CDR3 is CASRRTGANTGELFFF.

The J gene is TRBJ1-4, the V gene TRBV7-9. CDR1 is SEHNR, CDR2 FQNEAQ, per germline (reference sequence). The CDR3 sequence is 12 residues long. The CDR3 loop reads CASSLSREKLFF. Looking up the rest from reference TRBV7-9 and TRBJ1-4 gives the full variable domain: DTGVSQNPRHKITKRGQNVTFRCDPISEHNRLYWYRQTLGQGPEFLTYFQNEAQLEKSRLLSDRFSAERPKGSFSTLEIQRTEQGDSAMYLCASSLSREKLFFGSGTQLSVL.

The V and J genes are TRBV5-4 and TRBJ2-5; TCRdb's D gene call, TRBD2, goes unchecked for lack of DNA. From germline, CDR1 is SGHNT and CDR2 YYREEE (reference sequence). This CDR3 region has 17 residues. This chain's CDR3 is CASSYLGSGGQEETQYF.

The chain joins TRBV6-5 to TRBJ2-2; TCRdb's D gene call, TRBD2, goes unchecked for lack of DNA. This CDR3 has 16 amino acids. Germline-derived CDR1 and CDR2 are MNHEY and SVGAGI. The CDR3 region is CASSYSGALGTGELFF.

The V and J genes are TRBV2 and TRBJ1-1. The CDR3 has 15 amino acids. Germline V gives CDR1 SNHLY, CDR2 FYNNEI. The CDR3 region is CASSEYAVMNTEAFF.

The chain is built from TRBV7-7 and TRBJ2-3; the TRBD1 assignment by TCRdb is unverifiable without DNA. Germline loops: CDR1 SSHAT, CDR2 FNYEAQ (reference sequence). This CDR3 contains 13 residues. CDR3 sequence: CASSLFGGDTQYF.

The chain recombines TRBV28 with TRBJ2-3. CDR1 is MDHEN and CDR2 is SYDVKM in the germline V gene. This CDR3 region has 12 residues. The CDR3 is CASRLDTDTQYF.

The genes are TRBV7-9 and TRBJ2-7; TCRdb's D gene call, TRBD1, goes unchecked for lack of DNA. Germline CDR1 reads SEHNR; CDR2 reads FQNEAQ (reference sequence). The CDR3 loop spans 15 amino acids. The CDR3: CASSQQGFYYYEQYF. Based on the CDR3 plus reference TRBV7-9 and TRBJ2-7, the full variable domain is DTGVSQNPRHKITKRGQNVTFRCDPISEHNRLYWYRQTLGQGPEFLTYFQNEAQLEKSRLLSDRFSAERPKGSFSTLEIQRTEQGDSAMYLCASSQQGFYYYEQYFGPGTRLTVT.

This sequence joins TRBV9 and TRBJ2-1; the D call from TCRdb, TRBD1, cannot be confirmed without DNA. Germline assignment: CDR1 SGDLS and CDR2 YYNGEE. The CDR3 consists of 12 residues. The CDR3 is CASSGQGLIQFF.